This TCR beta chain was obtained from a study of PD-L1 blockade in urothelial cancer. TCRdb's copy holds only in-frame clones and misses some; the assay was immunoSEQ multiplex PCR. The sample has 35,000 to 45,000 clones; roughly 82% are singletons. Anywhere from 1 to 8 samples came from each patient, spanning pretreatment and on-treatment. Germline loops: CDR1 SGHRS, CDR2 YFSETQ. Deletions cut 1 base from V and 5 bases from J, with 6 bases between. The CDR3 has 12 residues. The sample in question was PBMCs, obtained around atezolizumab (anti-PD-L1) treatment. The clonotype comes from an older man with urothelial cancer. The V and J genes are TRBV5-1 and TRBJ1-1; D unresolved. This CDR3 is CASSLTGTEAFF. The CDR3 bases are TGCGCCAGCAGCTTGACCGGGACTGAAGCTTTCTTT.